The clone carrying this T cell receptor beta chain was picked up a small number of times. The source of the sample is a study of brain T cells in children with intractable seizures. Clones were sequenced by immunoSEQ multiplex PCR, and TCRdb holds only the in-frame ones, with some missing. The sample has around 80,000 clones, around 90% seen once. The CDR3 runs 13 residues. Trimming stripped 4 bases from V and 6 bases from J, with 10 bases between. Germline CDR1 SNHLY, CDR2 FYNNEI. The origin of this receptor is a girl aged 2 to 9 with Rasmussen encephalitis and intractable seizures. The V call is TRBV2, the J call TRBJ1-5; no firm D call. The sample was peripheral blood, taken at surgery. CDR3 protein: CASSAGEGQPQHF. CDR3 DNA: TGTGCCAGCAGTGCCGGCGAGGGTCAGCCCCAGCATTTT.